The TCR beta chain described here comes from a study of T cells after yellow fever vaccination. Overall study results and limits: Most primary-vaccination clones reappeared after the booster (about 97% CD4, 88% CD8).

Of note for this clonotype: What it binds is unknown.

UMIs and a universal primer site were added when TCR cDNA was made by 5'RACE template switching. TCRdb reprocessed the 5' RACE reads with MiXCR, giving one entry per CDR3 protein. The sample lists about 550,000 distinct CDR3 sequences, 15% to 20% occurring once. The TCR was taken from a man younger than 40 who received the YFV17D yellow fever vaccine. The sequenced sample was PBMCs, obtained 15 days after the yellow fever booster vaccination.

The CDR3 DNA is TGTGCCAGCAGCGGTACAGGGCCTAACACTGAAGCTTTCTTT. This codes for CASSGTGPNTEAFF. This chain links TRBV12-3 or TRBV12-4 with TRBJ1-1; TRBD1 is a possible D gene (6 bases). The CDR3 length is 14 residues. The V gene lost 6 bases and the J gene lost 2 bases, with 13 bases spanning the gap.